What follows is one T cell receptor (beta chain) and its context. These data belong to a study of technical replicates of blood from a few donors. V was pared by 1 base and J by 6 bases, with 13 bases between. CDR3 size: 15 residues. CDR1 is MNHNS and CDR2 is SASEGT in the germline V gene. Clones were read by immunoSEQ multiplex PCR, and TCRdb kept only the in-frame ones, dropping some. The profile shows around 54,000 clones, more than 95% of them singletons. Sequenced material: T cells isolated from PBMCs. The receptor comes from a human donor in good health. V gene TRBV6-1 combines with J gene TRBJ1-5; a weak D match, TRBD1 (6 bases). The CDR3 here is CASSEGRQGFQPQHF. CDR3 in DNA: TGTGCCAGCAGTGAAGGAAGGCAGGGGTTTCAGCCCCAGCATTTT.